This entry lists 30 T cell receptor beta chains sequenced from one sample in a study of cytomegalovirus exposure and HLA in healthy donors. Repertoires were generated with immunoSEQ multiplex PCR, while TCRdb's copy carries only in-frame clones and drops some. The sample holds around 80,000 clones; 90% to 97% are singletons and the top ten take approximately 1.3%. Specimen: PBMCs. The origin of the receptors is a woman under 30 in good health and CMV-seronegative.

The rearrangement uses TRBV10-3 and TRBJ2-1, with D possibly TRBD2 on 6 matching bases. The germline CDR1 and CDR2 sequences are ENHRY and SYGVKD. The CDR3 sequence is 11 residues long. Trimming pared 9 bases from V and 6 bases from J, leaving 9 bases between. CDR3 in amino acids: CAIGGSNEQFF. The CDR3, as DNA: TGTGCCATAGGAGGGAGCAATGAGCAGTTCTTC.

The chain recombines TRBV6-1 with TRBJ1-2; D gene uncertain. The V end lost 5 bases, the J end lost 0 bases, and 13 bases lay between the germline ends. This CDR3 spans 15 amino acids. Germline V gives CDR1 MNHNS, CDR2 SASEGT. CDR3 sequence: CASSSQAGANYGYTF. The DNA for the CDR3 is TGTGCCAGCAGTTCACAAGCCGGGGCTAACTATGGCTACACCTTC.

The J gene is TRBJ2-7, the V gene TRBV27, with D possibly TRBD1 on 5 matching bases. The V gene lost 3 bases and the J gene lost 3 bases, with 15 bases spanning the gap. This CDR3 spans 15 amino acids. In germline, CDR1 is MNHEY, CDR2 SMNVEV (reference sequence). The CDR3 sequence: CASSFRQGTGYEQYF. The DNA for the CDR3 is TGTGCCAGCAGTTTTCGCCAGGGAACGGGCTACGAGCAGTACTTC.

This chain uses TRBV4-2 with TRBJ1-5; D is undetermined. Germline V gene sequence: CDR1 LGHNA, CDR2 YNFKEQ. The length of the CDR3 is 18 residues. Deletions cut 0 bases from V and 7 bases from J, with 22 bases between. CDR3 sequence reads: CASSQDPRNGDRPQPQHF. The CDR3 coding sequence is TGTGCCAGCAGCCAAGATCCGAGAAACGGGGATCGGCCACAGCCCCAGCATTTT.

V gene TRBV5-4 combines with J gene TRBJ2-5; D is unresolved. Trimming cost V 1 base and J 2 bases, with 6 bases left between them. CDR3 length: 13 residues. CDR1 is SGHNT, CDR2 YYREEE, per germline (reference sequence). For the CDR3, the DNA is TGTGCCAGCAGCTTGACGCTACAAGAGACCCAGTACTTC. Amino acid sequence: CASSLTLQETQYF.

The gene calls are TRBV6-1 and TRBJ1-4; D call uncertain. V lost 7 bases to trimming and J lost 3 bases, with 15 bases between them. Per the germline V gene, CDR1 is MNHNS and CDR2 is SASEGT. The CDR3 has 15 residues. This CDR3 reads CASITKKTANEKLFF. In DNA form, the CDR3 reads TGTGCCAGCATAACTAAGAAGACGGCTAATGAAAAACTGTTTTTT.

This chain links TRBV9 with TRBJ2-7; TRBD2 matches at 10 bases. The V gene's germline CDR1 is SGDLS and CDR2 YYNGEE. Trimming removed 1 base from V and 0 bases from J; junction bases left unmatched: 7. CDR3 size: 17 residues. Here the CDR3 reads CASSVSGLAANSYEQYF. CDR3 sequence (DNA): TGTGCCAGCAGCGTATCCGGACTAGCGGCAAACTCCTACGAGCAGTACTTC.

The chain uses TRBV27 and TRBJ2-3; tentatively, D is TRBD2 (6 bases). Germline CDR1 reads MNHEY; CDR2 reads SMNVEV (reference sequence). The CDR3 consists of 13 residues. Trimming removed 6 bases at V and 4 bases at J, with 11 bases between. CDR3 in DNA: TGTGCCAGCAGCATAGCGGTCCCAGATACGCAGTATTTT. Encoded protein: CASSIAVPDTQYF.

The chain combines TRBV28 with TRBJ2-5; 12 positions agree with TRBD2. The CDR3 covers 18 residues. Germline-derived CDR1 and CDR2 are MDHEN and SYDVKM. After removal of 5 bases from V and 2 bases from J, the junction contained 12 bases not matched to a gene. The CDR3 spells CASSPSGRAWGAQETQYF. CDR3 in DNA: TGTGCCAGCAGTCCTAGCGGGAGGGCCTGGGGAGCACAAGAGACCCAGTACTTC. The whole variable domain, filled in from reference TRBV28 and TRBJ2-5, reads DVKVTQSSRYLVKRTGEKVFLECVQDMDHENMFWYRQDPGLGLRLIYFSYDVKMKEKGDIPEGYSVSREKKERFSLILESASTNQTSMYLCASSPSGRAWGAQETQYFGPGTRLLVL.

The chain has TRBV5-4 and TRBJ2-3; D is possibly TRBD2 (5 bases). This CDR3 has 15 amino acids. CDR1 and CDR2 (germline): SGHNT, YYREEE (reference sequence). The germline V and J ends were trimmed by 1 base and 1 base, with 10 bases remaining between them. CDR3 sequence: CASSLKVSGTDTQYF. DNA of the CDR3: TGTGCCAGCAGCTTGAAGGTTAGCGGCACAGATACGCAGTATTTT.

The J gene is TRBJ2-5, the V gene TRBV29-1; 10 positions agree with TRBD2. Germline assignment: CDR1 SQVTM and CDR2 ANQGSEA. The CDR3 contains 16 residues. The ends lost 5 bases at V and 5 bases at J; junction bases unmatched: 14. CDR3 in amino acids: CSVYNAGTSDIETQYF. DNA for the CDR3: TGCAGCGTTTATAACGCCGGGACTAGCGATATCGAGACCCAGTACTTC.

V gene TRBV28 combines with J gene TRBJ1-2; TRBD1 matches 8 bases. CDR3 length: 13 amino acids. J lost 5 bases, V lost 5 bases, and 4 bases had no gene match. CDR1 is MDHEN and CDR2 is SYDVKM in the germline V gene. CDR3 region: CASSQGAGYGYTF. DNA for the CDR3: TGTGCCAGCAGTCAGGGGGCGGGTTATGGCTACACCTTC.

The V gene is TRBV5-1, the J gene TRBJ2-5; 7 nucleotides line up with TRBD1. The germline CDR1 and CDR2 sequences are SGHRS and YFSETQ. The V segment lost 4 bases and the J segment 2 bases; nucleotides outside the gene matches: 11. CDR3 length: 16 residues. CDR3 in amino acids: CASSAGTDALQETQYF. The CDR3 bases are TGCGCCAGCAGCGCCGGGACAGACGCCTTACAAGAGACCCAGTACTTC.

The chain couples TRBV19 to TRBJ2-7; tentative D call: TRBD2 (5 bases). Trimming shortened V by 5 bases and J by 3 bases, and 17 bases separated the two germline ends. Per the germline V gene, CDR1 is LNHDA and CDR2 is SQIVND (reference sequence). This CDR3 region has 15 residues. CDR3 amino acids: CASSVGGREVYEQYF. CDR3 in DNA: TGTGCCAGTAGTGTTGGAGGACGGGAAGTCTACGAGCAGTACTTC.

This clone came up a few times. V is TRBV7-2 and J is TRBJ1-5; a possible D gene is TRBD1 (6 bases). The CDR3 covers 13 residues. Trimming removed 5 bases at V and 8 bases at J, with 13 bases between. Per germline, CDR1 SGHTA and CDR2 FQGNSA. Here the CDR3 reads CASSPDRSKPQHF. In DNA, the CDR3 is TGTGCCAGCAGCCCAGACAGGTCTAAGCCCCAGCATTTT.

The chain carries TRBV9 and TRBJ1-3; weak D call: TRBD1 (6 bases). The CDR3 length is 17 residues. The germline V and J ends were trimmed by 2 bases and 3 bases, with 18 bases remaining between them. The germline V gene has CDR1 SGDLS and CDR2 YYNGEE. The CDR3 nucleotides read TGTGCCAGCAGCGTTGGGTATGGGGCAGGGGATGGAAACACCATATATTTT. Its protein product is CASSVGYGAGDGNTIYF.

The chain is built from TRBV7-9 and TRBJ1-3; the match to TRBD1 covers 8 bases. Germline-derived CDR1 and CDR2 are SEHNR and FQNEAQ (reference sequence). The CDR3 length is 15 residues. V lost 5 bases to trimming and J lost 1 base; unmatched junction nucleotides: 4. CDR3 in amino acids: CASSMTGVSGNTIYF. In DNA form, the CDR3 reads TGTGCCAGCAGCATGACAGGGGTTTCTGGAAACACCATATATTTT.

This clone was observed a few times. This chain uses TRBV18 with TRBJ1-6; D is undetermined. The V end lost 3 bases, the J end lost 6 bases, and 12 bases lay between the germline ends. The CDR3 totals 15 residues. From germline, CDR1 is KGHSH and CDR2 LQKENI. Here the CDR3 DNA reads TGTGCCAGCTCACCGGTGCTCGGTGGTAATTCACCCCTCCACTTT. Residues: CASSPVLGGNSPLHF.

The V and J genes are TRBV7-6 and TRBJ2-1, with a weak D call TRBD1 (6 bases). The CDR3 length is 15 residues. The germline CDR1 and CDR2 sequences are SGHVS and FNYEAQ. The ends were cut back, 5 bases at V and 5 bases at J, with 16 bases in the middle. CDR3 residues: CASSLRGGLDNEQFF. The CDR3 nucleotides are TGTGCCAGCAGCCTCAGGGGCGGATTAGACAATGAGCAGTTCTTC. Based on the CDR3 plus reference TRBV7-6 and TRBJ2-1, the full variable domain is GAGVSQSPRYKVTKRGQDVALRCDPISGHVSLYWYRQALGQGPEFLTYFNYEAQQDKSGLPNDRFSAERPEGSISTLTIQRTEQRDSAMYRCASSLRGGLDNEQFFGPGTRLTVL.

The V and J genes are TRBV7-6 and TRBJ2-7; D may be TRBD2 (5 bases). There are 17 residues in the CDR3. The germline V and J ends were trimmed by 1 base and 2 bases, with 18 bases remaining between them. Germline V CDR1 and CDR2: SGHVS, FNYEAQ. Written as DNA, the CDR3 is TGTGCCAGCAGCTTAGGAGGGATCCGGGATCTCCCCTACGAGCAGTACTTC. It encodes CASSLGGIRDLPYEQYF.

This chain joins TRBV7-9 and TRBJ2-5; possibly TRBD2 for D (5 bases). The CDR3 is 14 amino acids. Trimming shortened V by 1 base and J by 3 bases, and 9 bases separated the two germline ends. Germline CDR1 and CDR2: SEHNR and FQNEAQ (reference sequence). The CDR3 here is CASSLDGIKETQYF. The CDR3 bases are TGTGCCAGCAGCTTAGACGGGATAAAAGAGACCCAGTACTTC.

V gene TRBV10-3 combines with J gene TRBJ2-2; 7 nucleotides line up with TRBD2. Germline CDR1 ENHRY, CDR2 SYGVKD. The CDR3 extends over 14 amino acids. J gave up 5 bases and V 7 bases, and 7 bases lay outside the gene matches. CDR3 coding DNA: TGTGCCATCAACGGCGGGAGTGGGACCGGGGAGCTGTTTTTT. This gives the protein CAINGGSGTGELFF.

CDR3 coding DNA: TGTGCCAGCAGCACAGGCGGGGGGATTCGGGCCTACGAGCAGTACTTC. This translates into CASSTGGGIRAYEQYF. The chain uses TRBV7-8 and TRBJ2-7; TRBD2 agrees at 8 bases. The V gene's germline CDR1 is SGHVS and CDR2 FQNEAQ. There are 16 residues in the CDR3. V lost 5 bases and J lost 2; bases outside the gene matches: 11.

The chain couples TRBV6-5 to TRBJ2-1; a possible D gene is TRBD2 (6 bases). The germline CDR1 and CDR2 sequences are MNHEY and SVGAGI. Deletions cut 2 bases from V and 7 bases from J, with 12 bases between. The CDR3 contains 14 residues. DNA for the CDR3: TGTGCCAGCAGTTACGGACTAATGTGGAATGAGCAGTTCTTC. As protein: CASSYGLMWNEQFF.

The V call is TRBV6-5, the J call TRBJ1-4, with TRBD1 matching over 9 bases. J gave up 6 bases and V 6 bases, and 2 bases lay outside the gene matches. This CDR3 region has 13 residues. Germline V gene data show CDR1 as MNHEY and CDR2 as SVGAGI. CDR3 protein: CASRRTGDEKLFF. The DNA of the CDR3 is TGTGCCAGCAGGAGGACAGGGGATGAAAAACTGTTTTTT.

This chain connects TRBV7-9 to TRBJ2-7, with 8 bases aligning to TRBD1. This CDR3 spans 16 amino acids. Germline lookup yields CDR1 SEHNR and CDR2 FQNEAQ (reference sequence). Losses at the gene ends were 5 bases for V and 2 bases for J; bases not matched to a gene: 11. This CDR3 is CASSHPRRTGTYEQYF. DNA for the CDR3: TGTGCCAGCAGCCACCCGCGGCGGACAGGGACCTACGAGCAGTACTTC.

The chain couples TRBV5-1 to TRBJ2-5; a weak D match, TRBD1 (5 bases). Germline values: CDR1 SGHRS, CDR2 YFSETQ. V was cut by 4 bases and J by 5 bases, with 12 bases left in between. The length of the CDR3 is 13 residues. The CDR3 DNA reads as TGCGCCAGCAGCCAGGGAAATCGGGAGACCCAGTACTTC. Translation gives CASSQGNRETQYF. The full variable domain, in which reference TRBV5-1 and TRBJ2-5 provide the parts outside the CDR3, is KAGVTQTPRYLIKTRGQQVTLSCSPISGHRSVSWYQQTPGQGLQFLFEYFSETQRNKGNFPGRFSGRQFSNSRSEMNVSTLELGDSALYLCASSQGNRETQYFGPGTRLLVL.

The rearrangement links TRBV2 to TRBJ1-4; 7 bases line up with TRBD1. Germline CDR1 SNHLY, CDR2 FYNNEI. This CDR3 region has 15 residues. J lost 4 bases, V lost 6 bases, and 8 bases had no gene match. The CDR3 here is CASSATGTVNEKLFF. Here the CDR3 DNA reads TGTGCCAGCAGCGCCACCGGGACAGTTAATGAAAAACTGTTTTTT.

The chain has TRBV28 and TRBJ1-5, with TRBD1 as a possible D gene (5 bases). V lost 3 bases and J lost 7, with 10 bases in between. The CDR3 consists of 13 residues. Germline V gives CDR1 MDHEN, CDR2 SYDVKM. The CDR3 reads CASSFRAGQPQHF. The CDR3 DNA reads as TGTGCCAGCAGTTTTAGGGCAGGGCAGCCCCAGCATTTT.

This chain connects TRBV9 to TRBJ2-1, with a weak D call TRBD2 (6 bases). This CDR3 contains 14 residues. V was pared by 1 base and J by 6 bases, with 11 bases between. Germline V gene data show CDR1 as SGDLS and CDR2 as YYNGEE. In DNA, the CDR3 is TGTGCCAGCAGCGTATTACGGGAGCCCAATGAGCAGTTCTTC. The encoded protein is CASSVLREPNEQFF. Variable domain in full (rest from reference TRBV9 and TRBJ2-1): DSGVTQTPKHLITATGQRVTLRCSPRSGDLSVYWYQQSLDQGLQFLIQYYNGEERAKGNILERFSAQQFPDLHSELNLSSLELGDSALYFCASSVLREPNEQFFGPGTRLTVL.